Sequencing of this T cell receptor (beta chain) was carried out in a study of blood T cell repertoires in COVID-19 (dated by TCRdb to 2020 to 2022). The study in broad terms: Samples covering the acute and convalescent phases of COVID-19 were provided by collaborators in the United States, Italy and Spain. The prospective study material was composed of cDNA or gDNA derived from T cells, B-cell-depleted T cells, or PBMCs. The dataset comprised deeply sampled blood TCRbeta repertoires from subjects exposed to, actively infected with, or recovered from COVID-19. The repertoires were released in a freely available public database meant as a resource for research on the immune response to SARS-CoV-2. Samples came from the ongoing ImmuneRACE study (first 160 participants) plus 1,254 subjects from 6 global collaborators. The sample metadata nearly always contained a de-identified subject ID, COVID-19 status, age in years and sex. HLA class I and class II types, where available, came from metadata supplied by the sample provider rather than from assay-based typing.

Whole blood was collected in K2EDTA tubes by collaborating institutions according to the institutions' own protocols. Collaborator samples were shipped for TCRbeta analysis as frozen whole blood, isolated PBMCs, or DNA extracted from either sample type. The research as a whole found: Clinical and demographic metadata were provided uncurated, with the amount varying by source and participant.

In the case of this clone: Its antigen remains undetermined. The sample holds no much larger clone one base away, and base qualities are not on file.

The immunoSEQ Assay, a bias-controlled multiplex PCR, was used to amplify TCRbeta CDR3 regions from genomic DNA. In the authors' own workflow: Within the assay, amplification of reference gene primers was used to estimate how many nucleated cells each sample contained. To quantify the absolute abundance of each unique TCRbeta CDR3 rearrangement, sequence reads were collapsed and filtered. For each sample, productive Simpson clonality was calculated as the square root of Simpson's diversity index across productive rearrangements. TCRdb took over this immuneACCESS table, retaining in-frame rearrangements with V and J assigned. Such tables are incomplete; in checked studies, under half of the missing clones stem from an unresolved V gene, and the remainder is unexplained. V, J and clone size are taken as reported in that table, and D and trimming were inferred from the DNA itself. This sample comprises some 41,000 clones, over 75% of them detected only once. In total, the top ten clones hold about an eighth of the sample.

Spanning cysteine to phenylalanine, the CDR3 consists of 12 amino acids. Kept here is only the CDR3 DNA, which spans 36 bases and is read in frame from base 1. Based on the germline V gene (reference sequence), the CDR1 and CDR2 sequences are LNHDA and SQIVND. The junction shows trimming of 5 bases on V and 6 bases on J, plus 10 bases between the germline ends. This receptor was taken from a man aged 60 to 69 with active COVID-19. Source material: peripheral blood. The chain links TRBV19 with TRBJ1-1; a tentative D call is TRBD1 (5 bases match). The CDR3 region reads CASSAGKAEAFF. The sequenced DNA is TGTGCCAGTAGTGCAGGGAAGGCTGAAGCTTTCTTT.